These T cell receptor beta chains were read from a single sample in a study of blood T cell repertoires in COVID-19. Assay: immunoSEQ multiplex PCR; the TCRdb copy retains only in-frame clones and omits some. The sample records about 190,000 clones, roughly 87% being singletons. Material for sequencing was peripheral blood. Receptors originate from a woman between 55 and 75 years old with COVID-19, enrolled during active disease. CDR3s leave out the opening cysteine and the closing phenylalanine or tryptophan.

V gene: TRBV11-3
CDR3 protein: ASSKLGQGASEAF

V gene: TRBV29-1
CDR3 protein: SVGRGNTEAF

V gene: TRBV7-2
CDR3 protein: ASSPIGHDAYEQY

V gene: TRBV3-1/TRBV3-2
CDR3 protein: ASSQGRLALPYEQY

V gene: TRBV5-6
CDR3 protein: ASSLRQGQAGELF

V gene: TRBV6-5
CDR3 protein: ASRYRGTF

V gene: TRBV28
CDR3 protein: ASTFLGRPYNEQF

V gene: TRBV15
CDR3 protein: ATILEEGRNNQPQH

V gene: TRBV3-1/TRBV3-2
CDR3 protein: ASSPQTSGRVAGELF

V gene: TRBV21-1
CDR3 protein: ASMQRDLEY

V gene: TRBV7-9
CDR3 protein: ASSELNSQGEGYT

V gene: TRBV19
CDR3 protein: ASNSAGQGTGELF

V gene: TRBV29-1
CDR3 protein: SVEPTGANEQY